This TCR beta chain comes out of a study of Ad26.COV2.S vaccination and SARS-CoV-2 variants. Overall study context: Donor was in the COV1001 Ad26.COV2.S trial arm. The vaccine Ad26.COV2.S was put into the muscle once, or twice with 56 days between.

Sequencing used immunoSEQ multiplex PCR; TCRdb keeps in-frame clones, though not all of them. There are about 350,000 clones in the sample; around 88% occur only once, and approximately 5% lies in the top ten. This clone was picked up a small number of times. The CDR3 length is 13 residues. CDR1 and CDR2 from the germline V gene are MNHEY and SMNVEV (reference sequence). Losses at the gene ends were 4 bases for V and 10 bases for J; bases not matched to a gene: 5. Documented treatment: some 19 received Ad26.COV2.S at low or high dose, single or two shots; roughly 5 received placebo; per-sample allocation not given. The study sampled participants on day 63 after the first vaccine or placebo injection. Spike of the Wuhan-strain SARS-CoV-2 was expressed by an Ad26 vector, which formed the vaccine.

The V call is TRBV27, the J call TRBJ2-1; TRBD1 agrees at 9 bases. The TCR sequence derives from a person between 18 and 65 years old who received the Ad26.COV2.S COVID-19 vaccine or a placebo. The sequenced sample was peripheral blood, obtained in a trial of Ad26.COV2.S vaccine versus placebo. The CDR3 nucleotides read TGTGCCAGCAGTTGGACAGGGGAGAGGGAGCAGTTCTTC. Translated, it gives CASSWTGEREQFF.